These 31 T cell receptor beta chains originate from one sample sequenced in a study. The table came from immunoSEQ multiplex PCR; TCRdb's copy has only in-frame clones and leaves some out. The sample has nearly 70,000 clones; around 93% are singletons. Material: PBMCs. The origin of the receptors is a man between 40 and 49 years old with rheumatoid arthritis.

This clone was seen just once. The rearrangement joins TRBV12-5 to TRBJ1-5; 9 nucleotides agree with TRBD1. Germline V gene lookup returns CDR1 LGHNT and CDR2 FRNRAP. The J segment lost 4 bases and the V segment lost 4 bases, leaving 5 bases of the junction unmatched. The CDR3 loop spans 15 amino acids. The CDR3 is CASGSRTGANQPQHF. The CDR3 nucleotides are TGTGCTAGTGGTTCAAGGACAGGGGCGAATCAGCCCCAGCATTTT.

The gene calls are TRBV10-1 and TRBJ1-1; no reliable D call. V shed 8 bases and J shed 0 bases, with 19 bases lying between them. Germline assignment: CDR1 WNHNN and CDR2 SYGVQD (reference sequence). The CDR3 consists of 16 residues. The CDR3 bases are TGCGCCAGCCGGGTTGGGCAGTCGAACATGAACACTGAAGCTTTCTTT. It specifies CASRVGQSNMNTEAFF.

CDR3 DNA sequence: TGTGCCAGCAGCCACCGGGACAGGGGTCAAAAACTGTTTTTT. Translated: CASSHRDRGQKLFF. The V and J genes are TRBV27 and TRBJ1-4, with 10 bases that match TRBD1. The CDR3 extends over 14 amino acids. V trimming: 6 bases; J trimming: 9 bases; junction bases outside the gene matches: 7. CDR1 MNHEY and CDR2 SMNVEV come from the germline V gene (reference sequence).

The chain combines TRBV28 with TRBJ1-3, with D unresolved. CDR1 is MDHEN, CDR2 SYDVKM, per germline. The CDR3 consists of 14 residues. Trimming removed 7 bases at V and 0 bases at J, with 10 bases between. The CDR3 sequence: CASKKHNSGNTIYF. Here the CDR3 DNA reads TGTGCCAGCAAGAAACATAACTCTGGAAACACCATATATTTT. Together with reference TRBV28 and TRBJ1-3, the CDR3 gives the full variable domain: DVKVTQSSRYLVKRTGEKVFLECVQDMDHENMFWYRQDPGLGLRLIYFSYDVKMKEKGDIPEGYSVSREKKERFSLILESASTNQTSMYLCASKKHNSGNTIYFGEGSWLTVV.

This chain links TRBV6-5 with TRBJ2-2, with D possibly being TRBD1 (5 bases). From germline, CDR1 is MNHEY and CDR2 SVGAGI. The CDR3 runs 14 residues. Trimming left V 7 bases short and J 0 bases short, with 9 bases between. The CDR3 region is CASIHRTNTGELFF. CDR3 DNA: TGTGCCAGCATCCACAGGACGAACACCGGGGAGCTGTTTTTT.

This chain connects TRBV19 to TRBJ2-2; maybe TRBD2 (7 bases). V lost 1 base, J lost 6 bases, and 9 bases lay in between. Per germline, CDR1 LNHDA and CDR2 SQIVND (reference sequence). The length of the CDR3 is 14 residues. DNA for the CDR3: TGTGCCAGTAGTATAGCGGGGGGCCCCGGGGAGCTGTTTTTT. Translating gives CASSIAGGPGELFF.

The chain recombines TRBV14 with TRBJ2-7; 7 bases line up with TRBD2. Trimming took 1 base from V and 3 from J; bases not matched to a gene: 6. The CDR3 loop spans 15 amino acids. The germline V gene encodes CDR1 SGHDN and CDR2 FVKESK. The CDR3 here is CASSQVASGNYEQYF. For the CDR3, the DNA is TGTGCCAGCAGCCAAGTGGCTAGCGGAAACTACGAGCAGTACTTC.

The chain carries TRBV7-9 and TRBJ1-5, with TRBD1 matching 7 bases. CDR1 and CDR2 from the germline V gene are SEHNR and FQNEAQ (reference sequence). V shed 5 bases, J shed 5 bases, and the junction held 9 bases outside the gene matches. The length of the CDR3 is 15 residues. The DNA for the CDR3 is TGTGCCAGCAGCCGCACAGGGGATAACCATCAGCCCCAGCATTTT. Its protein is CASSRTGDNHQPQHF. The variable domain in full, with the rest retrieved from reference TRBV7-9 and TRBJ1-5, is DTGVSQNPRHKITKRGQNVTFRCDPISEHNRLYWYRQTLGQGPEFLTYFQNEAQLEKSRLLSDRFSAERPKGSFSTLEIQRTEQGDSAMYLCASSRTGDNHQPQHFGDGTRLSIL.

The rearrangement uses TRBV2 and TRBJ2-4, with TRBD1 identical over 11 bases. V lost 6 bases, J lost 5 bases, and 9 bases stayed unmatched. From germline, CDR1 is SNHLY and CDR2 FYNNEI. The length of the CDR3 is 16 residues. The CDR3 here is CASRARTGGIENIQYF. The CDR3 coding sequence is TGTGCCAGCAGAGCGAGGACAGGGGGCATCGAAAACATTCAGTACTTC.

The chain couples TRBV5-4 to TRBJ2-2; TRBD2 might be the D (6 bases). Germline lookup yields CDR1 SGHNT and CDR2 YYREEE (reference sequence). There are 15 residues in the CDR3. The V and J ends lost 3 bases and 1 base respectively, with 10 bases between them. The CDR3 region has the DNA TGTGCCAGCAGCTCGGGACTTATGAACACCGGGGAGCTGTTTTTT. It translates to CASSSGLMNTGELFF.

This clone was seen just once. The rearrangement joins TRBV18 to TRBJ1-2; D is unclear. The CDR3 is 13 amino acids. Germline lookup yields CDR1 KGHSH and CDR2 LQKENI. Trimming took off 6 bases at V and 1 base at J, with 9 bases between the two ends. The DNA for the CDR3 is TGTGCCAGCTCCCGCGACGGTAACTATGGCTACACCTTC. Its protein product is CASSRDGNYGYTF.

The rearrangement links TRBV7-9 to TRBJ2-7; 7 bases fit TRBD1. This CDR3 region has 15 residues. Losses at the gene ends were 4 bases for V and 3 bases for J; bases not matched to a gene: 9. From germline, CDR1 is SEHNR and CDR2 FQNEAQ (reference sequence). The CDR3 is CASSSYLGTDYEQYF. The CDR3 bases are TGTGCCAGCAGCTCCTACTTAGGGACAGACTACGAGCAGTACTTC.

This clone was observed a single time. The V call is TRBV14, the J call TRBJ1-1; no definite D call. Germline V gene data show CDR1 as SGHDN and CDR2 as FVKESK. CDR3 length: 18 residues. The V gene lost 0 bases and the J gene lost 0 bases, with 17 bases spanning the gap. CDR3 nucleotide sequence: TGTGCCAGCAGCCAAGATCCCCCCGGATTTAGAATGAACACTGAAGCTTTCTTT. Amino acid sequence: CASSQDPPGFRMNTEAFF.

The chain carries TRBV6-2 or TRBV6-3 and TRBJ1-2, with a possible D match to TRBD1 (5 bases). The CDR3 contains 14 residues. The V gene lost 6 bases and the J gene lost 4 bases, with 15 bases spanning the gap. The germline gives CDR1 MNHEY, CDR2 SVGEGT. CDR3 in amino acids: CASSRRGESYGYTF. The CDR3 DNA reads TGTGCCAGCAGCCGGCGGGGGGAAAGCTATGGCTACACCTTC.

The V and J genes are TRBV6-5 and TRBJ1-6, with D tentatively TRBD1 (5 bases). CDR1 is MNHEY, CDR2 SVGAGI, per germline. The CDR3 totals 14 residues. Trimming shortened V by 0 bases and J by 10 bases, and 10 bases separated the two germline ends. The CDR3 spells CASSYSRQTSPLHF. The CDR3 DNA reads TGTGCCAGCAGTTACTCACGACAGACGTCACCCCTCCACTTT.

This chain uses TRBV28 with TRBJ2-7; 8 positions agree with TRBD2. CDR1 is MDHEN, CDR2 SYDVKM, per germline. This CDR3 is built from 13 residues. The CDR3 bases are TGTGCGACCACGGGGGGGGGTTCCTACGAGCAGTACTTC. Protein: CATTGGGSYEQYF.

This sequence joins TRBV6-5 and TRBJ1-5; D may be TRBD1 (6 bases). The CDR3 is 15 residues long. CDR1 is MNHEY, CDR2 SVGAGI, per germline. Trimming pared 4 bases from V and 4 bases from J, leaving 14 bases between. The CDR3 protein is CASSSLGQGNQPQHF. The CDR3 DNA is TGTGCCAGCAGTTCGCTTGGGCAGGGGAATCAGCCCCAGCATTTT.

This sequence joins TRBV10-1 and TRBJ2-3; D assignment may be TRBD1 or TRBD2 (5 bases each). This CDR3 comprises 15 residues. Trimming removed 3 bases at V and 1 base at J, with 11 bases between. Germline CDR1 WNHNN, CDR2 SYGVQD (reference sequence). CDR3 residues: CASSDGGRGTDTQYF. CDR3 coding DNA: TGCGCCAGCAGTGATGGGGGTCGTGGCACAGATACGCAGTATTTT.

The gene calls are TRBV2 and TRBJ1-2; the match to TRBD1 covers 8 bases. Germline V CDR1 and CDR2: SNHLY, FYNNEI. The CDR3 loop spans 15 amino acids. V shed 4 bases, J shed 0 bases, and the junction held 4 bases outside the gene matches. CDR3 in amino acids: CASSATTGANYGYTF. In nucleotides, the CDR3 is TGTGCCAGCAGTGCGACGACAGGGGCTAACTATGGCTACACCTTC.

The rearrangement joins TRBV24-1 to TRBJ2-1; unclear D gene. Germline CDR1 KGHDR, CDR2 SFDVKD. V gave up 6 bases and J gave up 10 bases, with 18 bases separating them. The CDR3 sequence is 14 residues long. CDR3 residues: CATSQWTPRWEQFF. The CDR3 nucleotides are TGTGCCACCAGTCAATGGACGCCTCGTTGGGAGCAGTTCTTC.

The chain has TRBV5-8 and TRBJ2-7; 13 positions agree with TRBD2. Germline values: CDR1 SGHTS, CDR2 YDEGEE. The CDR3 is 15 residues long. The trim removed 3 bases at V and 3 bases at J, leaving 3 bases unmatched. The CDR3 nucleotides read TGTGCCAGCAGCTGGACTAGCGGGGGCCACTACGAGCAGTACTTC. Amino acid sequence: CASSWTSGGHYEQYF.

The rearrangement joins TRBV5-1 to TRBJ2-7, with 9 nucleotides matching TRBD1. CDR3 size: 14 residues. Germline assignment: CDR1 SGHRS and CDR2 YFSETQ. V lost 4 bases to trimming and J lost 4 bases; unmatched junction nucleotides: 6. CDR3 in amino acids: CASSPPGTGYEQYF. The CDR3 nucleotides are TGCGCCAGCAGCCCCCCCGGGACAGGGTACGAGCAGTACTTC.

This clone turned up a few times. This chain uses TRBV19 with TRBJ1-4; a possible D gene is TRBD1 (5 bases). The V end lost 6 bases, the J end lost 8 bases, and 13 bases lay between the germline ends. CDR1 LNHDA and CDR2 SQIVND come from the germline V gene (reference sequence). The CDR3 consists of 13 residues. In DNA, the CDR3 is TGTGCCAGTAGGCACATTGGGGGGGAAAAACTGTTTTTT. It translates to CASRHIGGEKLFF.

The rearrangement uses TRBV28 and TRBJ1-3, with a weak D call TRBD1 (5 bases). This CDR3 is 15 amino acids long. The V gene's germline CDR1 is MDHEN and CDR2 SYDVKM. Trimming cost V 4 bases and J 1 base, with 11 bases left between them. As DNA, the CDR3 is TGTGCCAGCAGTTCAGCAGGGAGTTCTGGAAACACCATATATTTT. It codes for CASSSAGSSGNTIYF.

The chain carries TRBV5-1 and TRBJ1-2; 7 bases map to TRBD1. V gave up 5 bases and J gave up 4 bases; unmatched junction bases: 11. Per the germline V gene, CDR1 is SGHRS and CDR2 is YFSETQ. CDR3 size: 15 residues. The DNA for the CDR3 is TGCGCCAGCAGTCAGAACAGGGGCCCCTCCTATGGCTACACCTTC. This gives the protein CASSQNRGPSYGYTF.

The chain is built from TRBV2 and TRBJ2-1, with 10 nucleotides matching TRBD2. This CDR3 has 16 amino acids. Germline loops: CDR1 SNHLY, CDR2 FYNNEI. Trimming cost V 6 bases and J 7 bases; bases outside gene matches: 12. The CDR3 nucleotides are TGTGCCAGCAGCGCCCTTTCTAGCGGGAGAAGAAATGAGCAGTTCTTC. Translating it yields CASSALSSGRRNEQFF.

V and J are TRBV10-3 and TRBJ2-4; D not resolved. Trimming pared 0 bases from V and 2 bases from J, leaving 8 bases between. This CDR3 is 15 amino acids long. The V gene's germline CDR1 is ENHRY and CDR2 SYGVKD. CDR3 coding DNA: TGTGCCATCAGTGAGTCAGGCTTACCCAAAAACATTCAGTACTTC. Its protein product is CAISESGLPKNIQYF.

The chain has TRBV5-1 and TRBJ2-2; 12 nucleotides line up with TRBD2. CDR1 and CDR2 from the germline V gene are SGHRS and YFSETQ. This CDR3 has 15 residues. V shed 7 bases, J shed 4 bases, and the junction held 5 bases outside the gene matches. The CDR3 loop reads CASQGLAGSTGELFF. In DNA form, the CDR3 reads TGCGCCAGCCAAGGACTAGCGGGGAGCACCGGGGAGCTGTTTTTT.

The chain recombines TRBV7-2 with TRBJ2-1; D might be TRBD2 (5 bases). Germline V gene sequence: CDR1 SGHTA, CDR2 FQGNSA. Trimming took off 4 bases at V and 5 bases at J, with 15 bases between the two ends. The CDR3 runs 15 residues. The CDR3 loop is CASSYPGLRDNEQFF. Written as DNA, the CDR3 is TGTGCCAGCAGCTACCCCGGACTGCGTGACAATGAGCAGTTCTTC.

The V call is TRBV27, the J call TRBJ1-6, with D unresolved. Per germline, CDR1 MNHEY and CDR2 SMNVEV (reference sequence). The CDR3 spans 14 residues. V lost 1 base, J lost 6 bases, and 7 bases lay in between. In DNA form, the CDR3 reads TGTGCCAGCAGTTTATGGGCTGCTAATTCACCCCTCCACTTT. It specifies CASSLWAANSPLHF.

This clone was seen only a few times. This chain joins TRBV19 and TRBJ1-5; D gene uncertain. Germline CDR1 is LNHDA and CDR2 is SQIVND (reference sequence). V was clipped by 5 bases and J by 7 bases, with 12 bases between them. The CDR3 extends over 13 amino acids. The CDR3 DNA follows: TGTGCCAGTAGTCCAGGCCCCTACCAGCCCCAGCATTTT. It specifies CASSPGPYQPQHF.